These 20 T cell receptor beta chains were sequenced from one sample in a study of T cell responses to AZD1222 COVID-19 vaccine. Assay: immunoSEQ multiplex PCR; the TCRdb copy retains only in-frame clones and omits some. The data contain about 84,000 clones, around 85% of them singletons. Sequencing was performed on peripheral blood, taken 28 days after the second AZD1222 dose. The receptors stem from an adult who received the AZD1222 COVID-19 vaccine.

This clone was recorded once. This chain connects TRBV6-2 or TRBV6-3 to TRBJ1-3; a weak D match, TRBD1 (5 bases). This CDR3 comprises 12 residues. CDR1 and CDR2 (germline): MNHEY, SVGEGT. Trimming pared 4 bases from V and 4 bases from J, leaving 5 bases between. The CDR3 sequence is CASSWDGNTIYF. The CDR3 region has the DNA TGTGCCAGCAGTTGGGACGGAAACACCATATATTTT.

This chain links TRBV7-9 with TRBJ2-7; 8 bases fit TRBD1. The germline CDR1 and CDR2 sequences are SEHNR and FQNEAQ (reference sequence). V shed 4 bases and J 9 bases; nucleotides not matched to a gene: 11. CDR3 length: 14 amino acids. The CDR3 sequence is CASSSQGAGEAQYV. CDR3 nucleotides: TGTGCCAGCAGCTCCCAGGGGGCTGGCGAGGCGCAGTACGTC.

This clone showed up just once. For the CDR3, the DNA is TGCGCCAGCAGCCGAGCGGGAGTGGGTTACAATGAGCAGTTCTTC. Translation gives CASSRAGVGYNEQFF. The chain employs TRBV5-1 and TRBJ2-1, with 8 bases lining up with TRBD2. The V gene end was trimmed by 4 bases and the J gene end by 4 bases; junction bases not matched to a gene: 7. This CDR3 is built from 15 residues. The germline V gene encodes CDR1 SGHRS and CDR2 YFSETQ.

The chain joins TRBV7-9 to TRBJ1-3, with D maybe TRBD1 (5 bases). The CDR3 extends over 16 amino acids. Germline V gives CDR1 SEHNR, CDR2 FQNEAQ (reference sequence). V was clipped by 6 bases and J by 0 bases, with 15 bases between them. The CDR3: CASSLRAGTSGNTIYF. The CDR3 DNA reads TGTGCCAGCAGTTTAAGGGCCGGGACCTCTGGAAACACCATATATTTT.

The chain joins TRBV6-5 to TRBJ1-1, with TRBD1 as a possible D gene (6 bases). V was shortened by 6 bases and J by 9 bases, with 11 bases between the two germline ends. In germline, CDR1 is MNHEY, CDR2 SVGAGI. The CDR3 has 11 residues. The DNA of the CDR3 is TGTGCCAGCAGGCGGCAGGGGAAAGCTTTCTTT. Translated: CASRRQGKAFF.

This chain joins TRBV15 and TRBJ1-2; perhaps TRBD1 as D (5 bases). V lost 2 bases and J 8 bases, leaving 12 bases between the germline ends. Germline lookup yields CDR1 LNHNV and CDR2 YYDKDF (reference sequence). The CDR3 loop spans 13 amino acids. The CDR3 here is CATSRIQGPGYTF. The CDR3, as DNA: TGTGCCACCAGCAGAATCCAGGGTCCCGGCTACACCTTC.

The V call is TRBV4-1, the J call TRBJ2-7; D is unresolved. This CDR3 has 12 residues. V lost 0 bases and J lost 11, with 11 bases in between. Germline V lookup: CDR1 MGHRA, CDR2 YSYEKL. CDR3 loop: CASSQDLTAKYV. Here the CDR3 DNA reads TGCGCCAGCAGCCAAGATCTTACGGCAAAGTACGTC.

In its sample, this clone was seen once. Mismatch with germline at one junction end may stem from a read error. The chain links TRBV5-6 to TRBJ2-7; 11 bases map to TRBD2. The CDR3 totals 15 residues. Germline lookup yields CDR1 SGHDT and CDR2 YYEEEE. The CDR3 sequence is CASSLTSGSSFEQYF. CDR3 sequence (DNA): TGTGCCAGCAGCTTAACTAGCGGGAGTTCCTTCGAGCAGTACTTC.

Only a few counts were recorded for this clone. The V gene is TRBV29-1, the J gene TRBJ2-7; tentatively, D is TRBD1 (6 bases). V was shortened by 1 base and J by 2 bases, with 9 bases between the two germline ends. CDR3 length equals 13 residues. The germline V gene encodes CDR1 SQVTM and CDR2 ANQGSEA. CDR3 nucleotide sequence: TGCAGCGTTGAAGGGGGACACACCTACGAGCAGTACTTC. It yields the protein CSVEGGHTYEQYF.

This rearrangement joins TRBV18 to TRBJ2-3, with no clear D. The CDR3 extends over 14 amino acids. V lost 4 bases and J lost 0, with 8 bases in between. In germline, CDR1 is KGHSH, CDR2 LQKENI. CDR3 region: CASSLGRSTDTQYF. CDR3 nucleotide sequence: TGTGCCAGCTCACTAGGGCGTAGCACAGATACGCAGTATTTT.

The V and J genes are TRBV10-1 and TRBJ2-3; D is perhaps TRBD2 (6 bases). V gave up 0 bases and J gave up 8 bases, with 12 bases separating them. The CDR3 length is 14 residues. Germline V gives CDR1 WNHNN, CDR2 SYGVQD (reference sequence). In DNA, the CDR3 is TGCGCCAGCAGTGAGTCGGGGGGTGGCGGTACGCAGTATTTT. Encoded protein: CASSESGGGGTQYF.

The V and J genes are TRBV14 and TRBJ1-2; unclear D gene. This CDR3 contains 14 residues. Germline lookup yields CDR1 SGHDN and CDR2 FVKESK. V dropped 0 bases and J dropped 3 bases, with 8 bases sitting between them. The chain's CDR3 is CASSQDYSYYGYTF. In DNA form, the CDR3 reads TGTGCCAGCAGCCAAGATTACTCCTACTATGGCTACACCTTC.

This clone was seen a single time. As DNA, the CDR3 is TGTGCCAGTAGTCCCTCGGGGGTTAGCACTGAAGCTTTCTTT. Its translation is CASSPSGVSTEAFF. The V gene is TRBV19, the J gene TRBJ1-1, with D possibly matching TRBD1 (5 bases). The germline gives CDR1 LNHDA, CDR2 SQIVND (reference sequence). This CDR3 has 14 amino acids. Trimming shortened V by 5 bases and J by 4 bases, and 14 bases separated the two germline ends.

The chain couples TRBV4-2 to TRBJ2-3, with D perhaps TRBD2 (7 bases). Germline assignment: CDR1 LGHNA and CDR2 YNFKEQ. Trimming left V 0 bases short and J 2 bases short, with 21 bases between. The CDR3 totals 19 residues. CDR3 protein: CASSQDATKTGRATDTQYF. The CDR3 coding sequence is TGTGCCAGCAGCCAAGATGCCACAAAAACAGGGAGGGCCACAGATACGCAGTATTTT.

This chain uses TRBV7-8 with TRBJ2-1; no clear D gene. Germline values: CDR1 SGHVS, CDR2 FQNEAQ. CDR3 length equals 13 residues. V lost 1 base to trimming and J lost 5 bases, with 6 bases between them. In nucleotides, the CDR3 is TGTGCCAGCAGCTTAGGCCCCGACAATGAGCAGTTCTTC. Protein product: CASSLGPDNEQFF.

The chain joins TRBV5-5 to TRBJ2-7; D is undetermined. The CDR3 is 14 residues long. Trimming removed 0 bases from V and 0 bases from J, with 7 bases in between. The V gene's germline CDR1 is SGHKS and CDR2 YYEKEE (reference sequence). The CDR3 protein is CASSLGTASYEQYF. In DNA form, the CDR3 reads TGTGCCAGCAGCTTGGGAACGGCCTCCTACGAGCAGTACTTC.

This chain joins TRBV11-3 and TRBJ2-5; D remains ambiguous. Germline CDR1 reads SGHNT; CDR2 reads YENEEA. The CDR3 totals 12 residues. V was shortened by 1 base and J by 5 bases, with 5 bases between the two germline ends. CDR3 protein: CASSLVDETQYF. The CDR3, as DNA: TGTGCCAGCAGCTTAGTAGATGAGACCCAGTACTTC.

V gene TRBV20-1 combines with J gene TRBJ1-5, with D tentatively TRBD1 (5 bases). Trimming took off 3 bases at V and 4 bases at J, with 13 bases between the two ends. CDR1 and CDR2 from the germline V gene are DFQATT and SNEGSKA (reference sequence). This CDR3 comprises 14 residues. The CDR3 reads CSASGLGPNQPQHF. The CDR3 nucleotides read TGCAGTGCTAGTGGGCTGGGACCTAATCAGCCCCAGCATTTT.

The CDR3 coding sequence is TGTGCCAGCAGTTTCCAGGGGAACTATGGCTACACCTTC. Its protein product is CASSFQGNYGYTF. The rearrangement joins TRBV12-3 or TRBV12-4 to TRBJ1-2; D is perhaps TRBD1 (6 bases). The CDR3 spans 13 residues. Trimming removed 3 bases from V and 2 bases from J, with 7 bases in between.

In nucleotides, the CDR3 is TGTGCCAGCAGTTCCTTTGGTGAGCAGTTCTTC. As protein: CASSSFGEQFF. The chain employs TRBV6-2 or TRBV6-3 and TRBJ2-1; no definite D call. V lost 4 bases and J 9 bases, leaving 7 bases between the germline ends. CDR3 size: 11 residues. Germline V gene sequence: CDR1 MNHEY, CDR2 SVGEGT.